This T cell receptor (beta chain) was identified in a study of CD8 T cells in ankylosing spondylitis. Points from the study as a whole: Earlier literature documents some of the motif variants in reactive arthritis synovial fluid and blood.

TCRdb called the 5' RACE reads again in MiXCR, with one record for every CDR3 protein. The profile shows 300,000 to 350,000 distinct CDR3 sequences, about 20% of them singletons. V was pared by 4 bases and J by 7 bases, with 11 bases of the junction left unmatched. This CDR3 region has 16 residues. Germline V gene lookup returns CDR1 LGHDT and CDR2 YNNKEL (reference sequence). Notes on this clonotype: What it recognizes is unknown.

This chain joins TRBV3-1 and TRBJ1-1, with 11 bases identical to TRBD1. The receptor was derived from a female donor with ankylosing spondylitis or in good health (not recorded which). The sample was blood, either unsorted or a sorted T cell fraction (not recorded which). This CDR3 reads CASSPPVGTGGGEAFF. The CDR3 nucleotides are TGTGCCAGCAGCCCTCCAGTCGGGACAGGGGGTGGTGAAGCTTTCTTT.